This TCR beta chain was captured by sequencing in a study of graft-versus-host responses after intestinal transplantation. Study in general: The recipients all started with anti-thymocyte globulin induction and then took tacrolimus and steroids for 3 to 4 years. Points from the study as a whole: Allografts from individuals with graft-donor T cell macrochimerism displayed high graft-versus-host to host-versus-graft clonal ratios. Recipient marrow showed GvH clones, some seen first in ileum or blood. Early HvG declines after transplant were associated with peak circulating GvH clone levels.

With respect to this clone: Its antigen is unidentified.

The method was immunoSEQ multiplex PCR; TCRdb's version includes in-frame clones alone and lacks a portion of them. The sample contains under 40,000 clones, around 96% of which appear only once. Germline V lookup: CDR1 LNHDA, CDR2 SQIVND (reference sequence). This CDR3 has 13 amino acids. Deletions cut 5 bases from V and 0 bases from J, with 5 bases between. The chain employs TRBV19 and TRBJ2-1; D is uncertain. This TCR derives from a human patient who received an intestinal transplant, so some T cells may come from the graft donor. Sequencing used PBMCs, obtained 16 days after intestinal transplant. This CDR3 reads CASSRSSYNEQFF. The CDR3 bases are TGTGCCAGTAGTCGGAGCTCCTACAATGAGCAGTTCTTC.